Below, 8 T cell receptor delta chains from the same sample are listed, as sequenced in a study of gamma-delta chains in newborns, infants, children (dated by TCRdb to about 2019). The instrument was an Illumina MiSeq. Clone calls in TCRdb were regenerated from the public reads with CATT, after which identical DNA sequences shared one row. The sample table records about 3,800 delta-chain clones; roughly 3.9% of these occur just once. The top ten clonotypes cover 5% to 7% of the sample. Sequencing input: blood. The receptors derive from a child who was a newborn, infant or young child, either healthy, febrile or measles-vaccinated (not recorded which).

Concerning this clone: A far more abundant clone sits one base away, making this likely a read error. The gene calls are TRDV2 and TRDJ1, with 9 bases aligning to TRDD3. After removal of 3 bases from V and 0 bases from J, the junction contained 25 bases not matched to a gene. The CDR3 is made up of 22 amino acids. Germline values: CDR1 GEAIGNYY, CDR2 EKD. DNA for the CDR3: TGTGCCTGTGACTCAATGGGCTCCGTCCCTACTGGGGGAGTACCTTACACCGATAAACTCATCTTT. It codes for CACDSMGSVPTGGVPYTDKLIF.

This clone was counted only a few times. A far larger clone is only one base removed, so a read error is likely. V usage is TRDV2 and J usage is TRDJ1; TRDD3 aligns across 9 bases. The CDR3 contains 17 residues. J lost 0 bases, V lost 3 bases, and 10 bases had no gene match. Germline V gives CDR1 GEAIGNYY, CDR2 EKD. In DNA form, the CDR3 reads TGTGCCTGTGACCGCGTACTGGGGATACGGGACACCGATAAACTCATCTTT. Amino acid sequence: CACDRVLGIRDTDKLIF.

Comments on this clone: This clone may be a read error of a much larger clone one base away. The CDR3 DNA reads as TGTGCCTGTGACACGATGGTAACTGGGGGATACTTGACCGATAAACTCATCTTT. Protein: CACDTMVTGGYLTDKLIF. The genes are TRDV2 and TRDJ1; 12 bases are shared with TRDD3. J lost 2 bases, V lost 1 base, and 10 bases had no gene match. This CDR3 comprises 18 residues. Germline CDR1 is GEAIGNYY and CDR2 is EKD.

For this clone: A much larger clone differs by one base, so this may be a read error. The chain carries TRDV2 and TRDJ3; possibly TRDD3 for D (6 bases). CDR1 and CDR2 from the germline V gene are GEAIGNYY and EKD. This CDR3 has 19 amino acids. V lost 3 bases and J 1 base, leaving 18 bases between the germline ends. The chain's CDR3 is CACDVLGTNESWDTRQMFF. The CDR3 bases are TGTGCCTGTGACGTTCTGGGGACAAATGAGTCCTGGGACACCCGACAGATGTTTTTC.

Concerning this clone itself: A much larger clone is a single base away; this may be a read error. CDR3 region: CACDTLGGTDKLIF. CDR3 nucleotide sequence: TGTGCCTGTGACACCCTGGGGGGCACCGATAAACTCATCTTT. The rearrangement joins TRDV2 to TRDJ1, with TRDD3 identical over 7 bases. J was trimmed by 1 base and V by 0 bases; bases with no gene match: 1. CDR3 length: 14 residues. Germline V gives CDR1 GEAIGNYY, CDR2 EKD.

Remarks on this clone: This clone may be a read error of a much larger clone one base away. The V gene is TRDV2, the J gene TRDJ2, with 12 bases that match TRDD3. J lost 4 bases, V lost 4 bases, and 27 bases had no gene match. This CDR3 has 23 residues. Germline V gene data show CDR1 as GEAIGNYY and CDR2 as EKD. The CDR3 DNA sequence: TGTGCCTGTGATAGGCTAACGGCCCATTCGTTACTGGGGGATACTGGGCCGACAGCACAACTCTTCTTT. It translates to CACDRLTAHSLLGDTGPTAQLFF.

A few counts support this clone. Sequence at one end of the junction differs from germline and may be a read error. The chain is built from TRDV2 and TRDJ3; the match to TRDD3 covers 11 bases. The CDR3 runs to 20 residues. The V gene's germline CDR1 is GEAIGNYY and CDR2 EKD. CDR3 region: CACNTAGTGGYSWDTRQMFF. As DNA, the CDR3 is TGTGCCTGTAACACCGCTGGTACTGGGGGATACTCCTGGGACACCCGACAGATGTTTTTC.

This clone is deemed medium-sized. J is TRDJ1 and V is TRDV2; possibly TRDD3 for D (6 bases). Trimming left V 1 base short and J 0 bases short, with 14 bases between. The germline V gene encodes CDR1 GEAIGNYY and CDR2 EKD. The CDR3 extends over 16 amino acids. CDR3 bases: TGTGCCTGTGACACGCTGGGGATGACTGACACCGATAAACTCATCTTT. Translated, it gives CACDTLGMTDTDKLIF.